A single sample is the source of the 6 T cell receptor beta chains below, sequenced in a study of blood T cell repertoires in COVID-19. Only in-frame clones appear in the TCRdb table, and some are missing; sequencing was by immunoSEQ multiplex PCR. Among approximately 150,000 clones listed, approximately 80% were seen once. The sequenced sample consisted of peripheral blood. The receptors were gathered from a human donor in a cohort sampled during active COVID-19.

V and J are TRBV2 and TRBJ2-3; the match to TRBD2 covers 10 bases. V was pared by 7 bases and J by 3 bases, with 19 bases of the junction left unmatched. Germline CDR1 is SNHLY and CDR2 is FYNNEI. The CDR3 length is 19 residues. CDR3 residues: CASKSSVSGGAKRTDTQYF. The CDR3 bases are TGTGCCAGCAAAAGCTCTGTCAGCGGGGGGGCCAAGCGGACAGATACGCAGTATTTT.

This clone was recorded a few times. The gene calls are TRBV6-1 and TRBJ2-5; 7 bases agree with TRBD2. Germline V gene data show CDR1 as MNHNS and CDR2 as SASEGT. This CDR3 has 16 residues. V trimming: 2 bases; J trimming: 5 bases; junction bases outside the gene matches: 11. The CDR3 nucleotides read TGTGCCAGCAGTGAACTATGGACTAGTGGGTGGGAGACCCAGTACTTC. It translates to CASSELWTSGWETQYF.

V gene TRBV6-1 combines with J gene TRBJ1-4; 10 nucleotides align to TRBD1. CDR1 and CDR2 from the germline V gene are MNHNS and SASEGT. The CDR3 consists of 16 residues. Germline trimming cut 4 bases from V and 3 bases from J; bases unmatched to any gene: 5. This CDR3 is CASSVGQGVANEKLFF. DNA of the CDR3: TGTGCCAGCAGTGTTGGACAGGGGGTGGCTAATGAAAAACTGTTTTTT.

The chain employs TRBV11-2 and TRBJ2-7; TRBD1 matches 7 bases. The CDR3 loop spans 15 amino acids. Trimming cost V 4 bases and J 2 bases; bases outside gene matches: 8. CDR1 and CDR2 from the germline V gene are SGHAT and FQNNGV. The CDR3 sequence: CASSSGTANTYEQYF. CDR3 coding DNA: TGTGCCAGCAGCTCCGGGACAGCGAACACCTACGAGCAGTACTTC.

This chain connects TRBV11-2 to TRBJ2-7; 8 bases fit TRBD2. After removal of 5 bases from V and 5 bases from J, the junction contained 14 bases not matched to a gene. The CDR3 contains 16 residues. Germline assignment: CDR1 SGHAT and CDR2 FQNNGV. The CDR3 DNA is TGTGCCAGCAGCATAGTCCTCGGGGGGGGGCTCAACGAGCAGTACTTC. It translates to CASSIVLGGGLNEQYF.

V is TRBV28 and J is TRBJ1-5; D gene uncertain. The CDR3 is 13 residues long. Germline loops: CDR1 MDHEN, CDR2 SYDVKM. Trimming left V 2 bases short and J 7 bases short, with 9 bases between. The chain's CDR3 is CASSLQARQPQHF. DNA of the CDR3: TGTGCCAGCAGTTTACAGGCCCGACAGCCCCAGCATTTT.